These T cell receptor beta chains were read from a single sample in a study of T cells in Graves' hyperthyroidism and ophthalmopathy. Using its own MiXCR run on the multiplex PCR reads, TCRdb lists one record per CDR3 protein. The data contain 500,000 to 750,000 distinct CDR3 sequences, 14% of them seen just once; the ten biggest clones take up 6.5% to 9%. The sequenced material came from blood. All receptors derive from a woman between 18 and 30 years old with Graves' ophthalmopathy. Each CDR3 is given with its conserved first and last residue. A D gene is named only where the DNA matches it firmly. Size is stated for part of the rows, as once, few or many counts, or as a class when the clone is expanded.

TRBV29-1	TRBJ2-7	NA	NA	TGCAGCGTTGAGGGAGGAAACCCCTACGAGCAGTACTTC	CSVEGGNPYEQYF
TRBV7-6	TRBJ2-5	NA	few	TGTGCCAGCAGCTTAGGGTGGCGCCGTAGTGAGACCCAGTACTTC	CASSLGWRRSETQYF
TRBV3-1	TRBJ2-2	NA	many	TGTGCCAGCAGCCAAGAGGATCTAGACCCCGGGGAGCTGTTTTTT	CASSQEDLDPGELFF
TRBV18	TRBJ2-5	TRBD1	many	TGTGCCAGCTCACCAGGGACAGGTTGGGAGACCCAGTACTTC	CASSPGTGWETQYF
TRBV20-1	TRBJ2-7	NA	many	TGCAGTGCTAGAGGTTCGCCGGGACTCGGCTACGAGCAGTACTTC	CSARGSPGLGYEQYF
TRBV6-5	TRBJ2-1	TRBD2	NA	TGTGCCAGCAGTTACTCGACTAGCGGGAGTGGGTCCTACAATGAGCAGTTCTTC	CASSYSTSGSGSYNEQFF
TRBV4-2	TRBJ2-1	NA	few	TGTGCCAGCAGCCAACCCTATCCTTGGGGCAGTGGATTCGGTAGGGACCAGTTCTTC	CASSQPYPWGSGFGRDQFF
TRBV11-2	TRBJ2-1	NA	many	TGTGCCAGCAGCTTAGGATCGGGCTCCTACAATGAGCAGTTCTTC	CASSLGSGSYNEQFF
TRBV11-2	TRBJ1-6	NA	many	TGTGCCAGCAGCTTAGGTCCCCCGAGGAGAGGGTATAATTCACCCCTCCACTTT	CASSLGPPRRGYNSPLHF
TRBV20-1	TRBJ1-2	TRBD1	many	TGCAGTGCTTTCGACAGGGTCTATGGCTACACCTTC	CSAFDRVYGYTF
TRBV30	TRBJ1-3	TRBD1	many	TGTGCCTGGAGCACCACAGGGGGCTCTGGAAACACCATATATTTT	CAWSTTGGSGNTIYF
TRBV2	TRBJ1-4	NA	many	TGTGCCAGCAGTGTCCATCGGGACAAGGGCGAAAAACTGTTTTTT	CASSVHRDKGEKLFF
TRBV5-1	TRBJ2-7	TRBD1	many	TGCGCCAGCAGCTTGAGTGCACAGGGGAACTACGAGCAGTACTTC	CASSLSAQGNYEQYF
TRBV6-1	TRBJ2-1	NA	many	TGTGCCATCCAGGAGAGCACCTACAATGAGCAGTTCTTC	CAIQESTYNEQFF
TRBV6-1	TRBJ2-1	TRBD2	NA	TGTGCCGGCGACAGACTAGCGGGATCCCCCTACAATGAGCAGTTCTTC	CAGDRLAGSPYNEQFF
TRBV19	TRBJ2-7	TRBD2	NA	TGTGCCAGTAGTATTTCCGGGACTAGCGGAGACGAGCAGTACTTC	CASSISGTSGDEQYF
TRBV24-1	TRBJ1-1	NA	few	TGTGCCACCAGTGCCTCGGGGGGACCGATGAACACTGAAGCTTTCTTT	CATSASGGPMNTEAFF
TRBV7-9	TRBJ2-1	NA	NA	TGTGCCAGCAGCTCGACCCTGGACAATGAGCAGTTCTTC	CASSSTLDNEQFF
TRBV4-2	TRBJ2-2	TRBD1	NA	TGTGCCAGCAGCCCCTGGCCCCGGACAGGCCCGTCGCACACCGGGGAGCTGTTTTTT	CASSPWPRTGPSHTGELFF
TRBV29-1	TRBJ2-1	TRBD1	few	TGCAGCGCTCCCCAGGGGGCGGGATACAATGAGCAGTTCTTC	CSAPQGAGYNEQFF
TRBV29-1	TRBJ1-1	NA	many	TGCAGCGTTGCCCTTCGGGGATGGGGCATAGACACTGAAGCTTTCTTT	CSVALRGWGIDTEAFF
TRBV2	TRBJ1-5	TRBD1	NA	TGTGCCAGCAGTGGGGACAGGCCGCCGAATCAGCCCCAGCATTTT	CASSGDRPPNQPQHF
TRBV9	TRBJ2-2	NA	NA	TGTGCCAGCAGCGTAGAAAGCATACTTACCGGGGAGCTGTTTTTT	CASSVESILTGELFF
TRBV5-5	TRBJ1-1	TRBD1	many	TGTGCCAGCAGCGAATGGCCCGGGACAGCAACTGAAGCTTTCTTT	CASSEWPGTATEAFF
TRBV30	TRBJ1-1	NA	many	TGTGCCTGGCTAAAGGGGTTGAACACTGAAGCTTTCTTT	CAWLKGLNTEAFF
TRBV6-1	TRBJ2-7	TRBD2	once	TGTGCCAGCAGTAAGCCCGGGACTAGCGGGAACGGCGACGAGCAGTACTTC	CASSKPGTSGNGDEQYF
TRBV7-6	TRBJ1-6	NA	NA	TGTGCCAGCAGCTTTCAGAATTCACCCCTCCACTTT	CASSFQNSPLHF
TRBV2	TRBJ2-2	NA	many	TGTGCCAGCAGTGAATGGGCCTCCTTGGAAGTACTGAACACCGGGGAGCTGTTTTTT	CASSEWASLEVLNTGELFF
TRBV5-5	TRBJ2-5	NA	few	TGTGCCAGCAGCTTGGGACCCGGGACACAAGAGACCCAGTACTTC	CASSLGPGTQETQYF
TRBV30	TRBJ1-1	NA	many	TGTGCCTGGAGTGTAAGGTCTTGGATAGGGTACACTGAAGCTTTCTTT	CAWSVRSWIGYTEAFF
TRBV4-2	TRBJ1-2	NA	NA	TGTGCCAGCAGCCAAGATCTCCTGGGGAACTATGGCTACACCTTC	CASSQDLLGNYGYTF
TRBV28	TRBJ1-2	TRBD1	few	TGTGCCAGCAGTTCCCCTTCCGGGGACAGGCGAGGCTACACCTTC	CASSSPSGDRRGYTF
TRBV7-6	TRBJ2-2	TRBD1	few	TGTGCCAGCAGAGCCGGGACAGGCACCGGGGAGCTGTTTTTT	CASRAGTGTGELFF
TRBV7-9	TRBJ1-4	NA	NA	TGTGCCAGCAGCGCGCAACCCCTCTCGGCAACTAATGAAAAACTGTTTTTT	CASSAQPLSATNEKLFF
TRBV27	TRBJ2-2	TRBD2	NA	TGTGCCAGCAGGCAATCGACTAGCGGGAGACCCGGGGAGCTGTTTTTT	CASRQSTSGRPGELFF
TRBV28	TRBJ2-7	NA	few	TGTGCCAGCAGTGGGGGTAATATGTACGAGCAGTACTTC	CASSGGNMYEQYF
TRBV7-2	TRBJ1-1	NA	many	TGTGCCAGCAGCTTAGTGAGGCAGGGAACTGAAGCTTTCTTT	CASSLVRQGTEAFF
TRBV5-1	TRBJ2-7	NA	NA	TGCGCCAGCAGCTTTCTTTACAGGCCGGACTCCTACGAGCAGTACTTC	CASSFLYRPDSYEQYF
TRBV19	TRBJ2-1	TRBD1	few	TGTGCCAGTAGCGAACCACAGGGGTACGAGCAGTTCTTC	CASSEPQGYEQFF
TRBV27	TRBJ2-7	NA	NA	TGTGCCAGCAGTTTATCACATCTTCCCTACGAGCAGTACTTC	CASSLSHLPYEQYF
TRBV20-1	TRBJ2-3	NA	NA	TGCAGCTGGGGAGCGGACTTCACAGATACGCAGTATTTT	CSWGADFTDTQYF
TRBV24-1	TRBJ2-7	NA	few	TGTGCCACCAGCTCCGGGACCGGGGGTTTTTACGAGCAGTACTTC	CATSSGTGGFYEQYF
TRBV14	TRBJ1-3	NA	NA	TGTGCCAGCAGCCAAGAGATCGACGATTACTCTGGAAACACCATATATTTT	CASSQEIDDYSGNTIYF
TRBV9	TRBJ2-7	TRBD2	few	TGTGCCAGCAGTACCGGGACTAGATCCTACGAGCAGTACTTC	CASSTGTRSYEQYF
TRBV9	TRBJ2-1	NA	NA	TGTGCCAGCAGTCCACCCGGCCTGGACGGCGGCTATGAGCAGTTCTTC	CASSPPGLDGGYEQFF
TRBV5-1	TRBJ2-3	TRBD2	NA	TGCGCCAGCAGCAAGACTAGCGGGAGGGCGGCAGATACGCAGTATTTT	CASSKTSGRAADTQYF
TRBV5-1	TRBJ1-2	NA	NA	TGCGCCAGCAGCTTGGGGGACTACAATGGCTACACCTTC	CASSLGDYNGYTF
TRBV20-1	TRBJ1-1	TRBD1	NA	TGCAGTGCTAGAGACCCCCGACAGGGGTGGGACACTGAAGCTTTCTTT	CSARDPRQGWDTEAFF
TRBV28	TRBJ2-7	NA	many	TGTGCCAGCAGTTCCGGGACCGCTTCTTCCTCCTACGAGCAGTACTTC	CASSSGTASSSYEQYF
TRBV28	TRBJ2-7	TRBD1	many	TGTGCCAGCGAGGGACAGGGGGAAGGCTACGAGCAGTACTTC	CASEGQGEGYEQYF
TRBV20-1	TRBJ2-7	NA	many	TGCAGTGCTAGGCGTCTCGGGTACTACGAGCAGTACTTC	CSARRLGYYEQYF
TRBV7-9	TRBJ2-7	NA	many	TGTGCCAGCAGCTTATCAAGGGCGGGACTTTACGAGCAGTACTTC	CASSLSRAGLYEQYF
TRBV6-2/TRBV6-3	TRBJ1-2	NA	NA	TGTGCCAGCAGTCGTGGTTCGCGGCTTAACTATGGCTACACCTTC	CASSRGSRLNYGYTF